Listed below are T cell receptor beta chains from one sample, sequenced in a study of blood T cell repertoires in COVID-19. Using immunoSEQ multiplex PCR, the repertoire was profiled, and TCRdb retains in-frame clones only, with some absent. In the table there are about 200,000 clones, more than 75% of which are singletons. The material sequenced was peripheral blood. The receptors derive from a human donor in a cohort sampled during active COVID-19. Each CDR3 is given with its conserved first and last residue.

TRBV29-1 | CSVEGIPETQYF
TRBV6-2/TRBV6-3 | CASSYSSRGVSNEQFF
TRBV28 | CASSSGGASNQPQHF
TRBV10-1 | CASSERPAGSSYNEQFF
TRBV28 | CASSLRENYGYTF
TRBV2 | CASSEVSGPGELFF
TRBV5-1 | CASSLEGVNEQFF
TRBV7-9 | CASSLAPNVEDTQYF
TRBV4-3 | CASSQATGEFLRNEQFF
TRBV6-2/TRBV6-3 | CASSYSIGTGTDTQYF
TRBV5-1 | CASSLDGDSNQPQHF
TRBV4-2 | CASSQAGWDSYNEQFF